This TCR beta chain is drawn from a study of T-cell memory formation after mild COVID-19. At the level of the study: For the most part, TCR clusters were specific to one donor. General study results and limits: Cross-reactive memory seemingly joined, as some responding clones were found in pre-infection memory. The CD4+ clones that contracted clustered mainly within CM and EM, and the CD8+ clones concentrated in EMRA.

In TCRdb, the 5' RACE reads were re-called with MiXCR into one record per CDR3 protein. Found here are more than 80,000 distinct CDR3 sequences, 9.5% to 15% of them singletons; the top ten hold roughly 30%. This clonotype was recorded a few times. The antigen is undetermined. Trimming took off 6 bases at V and 0 bases at J, with 9 bases between the two ends. The CDR3 is 14 residues long. V is TRBV12-3 or TRBV12-4 and J is TRBJ1-3; unclear D gene. This clonotype was obtained from an adult woman who had mild COVID-19 (a few samples of this study predate the infection). Cell type and time point are not known. The specimen was PBMCs or a T cell subset sorted from them (not recorded which). The CDR3 bases are TGTGCCAGCAGCTCCGGGTACTCTGGAAACACCATATATTTT. Its translation: CASSSGYSGNTIYF.